The 28 T cell receptor beta chains reported below all come from one sample, sequenced in a study of T cell responses to AZD1222 COVID-19 vaccine. Sequenced by immunoSEQ multiplex PCR; TCRdb stores in-frame clones only, minus some. This table has 240,000 or so clones, approximately 95% appearing once. The source material was peripheral blood, sampled on day 0 of AZD1222 vaccination. The receptors were gathered from an adult in good health.

The J gene is TRBJ1-3, the V gene TRBV6-5; D is ambiguous. Germline lookup yields CDR1 MNHEY and CDR2 SVGAGI. V lost 6 bases and J 0 bases, leaving 12 bases between the germline ends. There are 15 residues in the CDR3. Here the CDR3 DNA reads TGTGCCAGCAGGAGGGCTCTCCACTCTGGAAACACCATATATTTT. Translated, it gives CASRRALHSGNTIYF.

The chain couples TRBV27 to TRBJ2-7; TRBD1 aligns across 10 bases. With 8 bases clipped from V and 0 bases from J, the junction kept 1 base outside the gene matches. CDR1 is MNHEY, CDR2 SMNVEV, per germline (reference sequence). This CDR3 is 13 amino acids long. Here the CDR3 reads CASRDRGSYEQYF. CDR3 sequence (DNA): TGTGCCAGCCGGGACAGGGGCTCCTACGAGCAGTACTTC.

The chain has TRBV28 and TRBJ2-7, with 9 bases aligning to TRBD2. CDR1 and CDR2 (germline): MDHEN, SYDVKM. Trimming at V came to 10 bases and at J to 2 bases, leaving 18 bases not matched to a gene. The CDR3 consists of 17 residues. The CDR3 sequence: CATSPRLAVHRTYEQYF. The CDR3 DNA reads TGTGCCACAAGCCCTCGACTAGCGGTCCACCGGACCTACGAGCAGTACTTC.

The chain recombines TRBV7-2 with TRBJ2-5, with a weak D call TRBD2 (5 bases). Germline-derived CDR1 and CDR2 are SGHTA and FQGNSA. This CDR3 contains 15 residues. With 0 bases removed from V and 4 bases from J, the gap between germline ends came to 12 bases. Written as DNA, the CDR3 is TGTGCCAGCAGCTTAGCGGGCCTAGGAGGAGAGACCCAGTACTTC. It translates to CASSLAGLGGETQYF.

The gene calls are TRBV6-1 and TRBJ2-3, with a weak D call TRBD2 (7 bases). Trimming removed 3 bases from V and 3 bases from J, with 13 bases in between. The CDR3 is 15 residues long. Germline lookup yields CDR1 MNHNS and CDR2 SASEGT. Written as DNA, the CDR3 is TGTGCCAGCAGTGAGCGGGGGCAGTGGACAGATACGCAGTATTTT. It specifies CASSERGQWTDTQYF.

The V and J genes are TRBV9 and TRBJ2-7, with 10 bases that match TRBD1. Trimming at V came to 0 bases and at J to 8 bases, leaving 8 bases not matched to a gene. CDR1 SGDLS and CDR2 YYNGEE come from the germline V gene. The CDR3 is made up of 15 amino acids. DNA for the CDR3: TGTGCCAGCAGCGTAGGAGGGACAGGGGCGATCCAGCAGTACTTC. This translates into CASSVGGTGAIQQYF. The variable domain in full, completed from reference TRBV9 and TRBJ2-7, reads DSGVTQTPKHLITATGQRVTLRCSPRSGDLSVYWYQQSLDQGLQFLIQYYNGEERAKGNILERFSAQQFPDLHSELNLSSLELGDSALYFCASSVGGTGAIQQYFGPGTRLTVT.

This chain connects TRBV7-2 to TRBJ2-1; perhaps TRBD2 as D (5 bases). The V gene lost 1 base and the J gene lost 8 bases, with 9 bases spanning the gap. This CDR3 is 13 amino acids long. Per germline, CDR1 SGHTA and CDR2 FQGNSA. CDR3 sequence (DNA): TGTGCCAGCAGCTTAGGCCGGGGAGATGAGCAGTTCTTC. Its protein product is CASSLGRGDEQFF.

A note on this clone: Additional DNA sequences in this sample encode the identical CDR3. V usage is TRBV7-2 and J usage is TRBJ2-1; D gene uncertain. CDR3 length: 15 residues. V was pared by 5 bases and J by 1 base, with 12 bases between. The V gene's germline CDR1 is SGHTA and CDR2 FQGNSA. CDR3 loop: CASSPRRSSYNEQFF. The CDR3 nucleotides are TGTGCCAGCAGCCCCCGCAGGAGTTCCTACAATGAGCAGTTCTTC.

V and J are TRBV7-2 and TRBJ1-6; the D is unclear. Germline assignment: CDR1 SGHTA and CDR2 FQGNSA. The germline V and J ends were trimmed by 5 bases and 8 bases, with 13 bases remaining between them. The CDR3 has 14 residues. CDR3 sequence: CASSRSQADSPLHF. In DNA form, the CDR3 reads TGTGCCAGCAGCCGGTCGCAGGCGGATTCACCCCTCCACTTT.

The chain carries TRBV6-5 and TRBJ2-7; 8 bases agree with TRBD2. CDR3 size: 15 residues. Germline values: CDR1 MNHEY, CDR2 SVGAGI. V lost 6 bases, J lost 2 bases, and 9 bases stayed unmatched. This CDR3 is CASSSRRGVAYEQYF. The CDR3 DNA follows: TGTGCCAGCAGCTCCCGGCGGGGGGTTGCCTACGAGCAGTACTTC.

This chain joins TRBV2 and TRBJ1-6, with D maybe TRBD1 (5 bases). V was clipped by 4 bases and J by 7 bases, with 11 bases between them. The CDR3 covers 14 residues. Germline loops: CDR1 SNHLY, CDR2 FYNNEI. The CDR3 bases are TGTGCCAGCAGTGTGGGGGACGCCAATTCACCCCTCCACTTT. Translation: CASSVGDANSPLHF.

This chain joins TRBV2 and TRBJ1-1, with 7 bases lining up with TRBD1. V shed 6 bases, J shed 4 bases, and the junction held 11 bases outside the gene matches. Germline loops: CDR1 SNHLY, CDR2 FYNNEI. The CDR3 is made up of 15 amino acids. The CDR3 region has the DNA TGTGCCAGCAGCCCTGACAGGGCCCGAAGCACTGAAGCTTTCTTT. Translation: CASSPDRARSTEAFF.

CDR3 coding DNA: TGTGCCAGTAGAGGGGGAAGGGACCGGCATTCACCCCTCCACTTT. It translates to CASRGGRDRHSPLHF. This chain links TRBV19 with TRBJ1-6; perhaps TRBD1 as D (6 bases). Germline V lookup: CDR1 LNHDA, CDR2 SQIVND (reference sequence). Trimming cost V 6 bases and J 8 bases, with 17 bases left between them. The CDR3 consists of 15 residues.

The genes are TRBV19 and TRBJ2-2, with a possible D match to TRBD2 (6 bases). Between the trimmed V and J ends, which lost 5 bases and 1 base, there was a span of 11 bases. Germline V gives CDR1 LNHDA, CDR2 SQIVND (reference sequence). This CDR3 is 15 amino acids long. CDR3 sequence: CASSRRGRNTGELFF. The DNA for the CDR3 is TGTGCCAGTAGTCGACGGGGGAGGAACACCGGGGAGCTGTTTTTT. The variable domain in full, with the rest retrieved from reference TRBV19 and TRBJ2-2, is DGGITQSPKYLFRKEGQNVTLSCEQNLNHDAMYWYRQDPGQGLRLIYYSQIVNDFQKGDIAEGYSVSREKKESFPLTVTSAQKNPTAFYLCASSRRGRNTGELFFGEGSRLTVL.

This sequence joins TRBV28 and TRBJ1-3; no clear D. The V end was cut by 3 bases, the J end by 0 bases, with 9 bases between. CDR1 and CDR2 from the germline V gene are MDHEN and SYDVKM. This CDR3 has 15 amino acids. This CDR3 is CASSFGSLSGNTIYF. CDR3 DNA sequence: TGTGCCAGCAGTTTTGGCAGCCTCTCTGGAAACACCATATATTTT.

The chain combines TRBV5-6 with TRBJ1-2; D gene ambiguous. CDR1 is SGHDT, CDR2 YYEEEE, per germline. The CDR3 loop spans 14 amino acids. Trimming pared 0 bases from V and 4 bases from J, leaving 10 bases between. CDR3 coding DNA: TGTGCCAGCAGCTTGGGCGGGGAGGGCTATGGCTACACCTTC. This translates into CASSLGGEGYGYTF.

The rearrangement joins TRBV2 to TRBJ2-7; TRBD1 matches 11 bases. V was pared by 6 bases and J by 4 bases, with 5 bases of the junction left unmatched. CDR1 and CDR2 from the germline V gene are SNHLY and FYNNEI. This CDR3 has 14 amino acids. As DNA, the CDR3 is TGTGCCAGCAGCGGACAGGGGGCGGGATACGAGCAGTACTTC. Translating gives CASSGQGAGYEQYF. Full variable domain (missing parts from reference TRBV2 and TRBJ2-7): EPEVTQTPSHQVTQMGQEVILRCVPISNHLYFYWYRQILGQKVEFLVSFYNNEISEKSEIFDDQFSVERPDGSNFTLKIRSTKLEDSAMYFCASSGQGAGYEQYFGPGTRLTVT.

The chain combines TRBV10-3 with TRBJ2-3, with 7 positions matching TRBD2. With V trimmed by 0 bases and J by 9 bases, 9 bases remained unmatched. Looked up from germline, CDR1 is ENHRY and CDR2 is SYGVKD. The CDR3 spans 15 residues. The CDR3 DNA reads TGTGCCATCAGTGAGTCGAGGGCGGGAGAGGGAACGCAGTATTTT. Translated: CAISESRAGEGTQYF.

CDR3 sequence: CASSLGQGAYNEQFF. CDR3 nucleotides: TGTGCCAGCAGCTTGGGACAGGGGGCCTACAATGAGCAGTTCTTC. The chain uses TRBV11-1 and TRBJ2-1, with 11 bases that match TRBD1. Per the germline V gene, CDR1 is SGHAT and CDR2 is FQDESV (reference sequence). V lost 3 bases and J lost 2; bases outside the gene matches: 0. The CDR3 spans 15 residues.

The chain employs TRBV3-1 (or the pseudogene TRBV3-2) and TRBJ1-6; TRBD1 agrees at 8 bases. This CDR3 is 19 amino acids long. The ends lost 4 bases at V and 10 bases at J; junction bases unmatched: 21. Germline V CDR1 and CDR2: LGHDT, YNNKEL (reference sequence). CDR3 protein: CASSLFSGTGQRGKSPLHF. CDR3 sequence (DNA): TGTGCCAGCAGCCTATTCTCTGGGACAGGTCAGCGAGGGAAATCACCCCTCCACTTT.

The genes are TRBV10-3 and TRBJ2-3; 8 nucleotides agree with TRBD2. This CDR3 has 15 residues. V lost 3 bases and J lost 2; bases outside the gene matches: 4. The germline V gene has CDR1 ENHRY and CDR2 SYGVKD. The DNA of the CDR3 is TGTGCCATCAGTGACCCAGCGGGGGTCACAGATACGCAGTATTTT. As protein: CAISDPAGVTDTQYF.

CDR3 coding DNA: TGCGCCAGCAGCCAAGATCGCGTGAGGGAGACCTACGAGCAGTACTTC. It translates to CASSQDRVRETYEQYF. V and J are TRBV4-1 and TRBJ2-7; tentative D call: TRBD2 (5 bases). CDR3 length: 16 residues. CDR1 is MGHRA and CDR2 is YSYEKL in the germline V gene. The V and J ends lost 0 bases and 2 bases respectively, with 14 bases between them.

The chain recombines TRBV27 with TRBJ2-7, with D perhaps being TRBD1 or TRBD2 (5 bases each). Germline values: CDR1 MNHEY, CDR2 SMNVEV (reference sequence). V was shortened by 9 bases and J by 5 bases, with 23 bases between the two germline ends. CDR3 size: 15 residues. The CDR3 is CASHSSNRGPNEQYF. CDR3 DNA: TGTGCCAGTCACTCGTCAAATAGGGGACCTAACGAGCAGTACTTC.

The V and J genes are TRBV3-1 (or the pseudogene TRBV3-2) and TRBJ2-3; TRBD2 matches 8 bases. V shed 1 base and J 7 bases; nucleotides not matched to a gene: 7. This CDR3 has 15 amino acids. The V gene's germline CDR1 is LGHDT and CDR2 YNNKEL (reference sequence). As DNA, the CDR3 is TGTGCCAGCAGCCAAGGGGGGACTAGGCGTCATACGCAGTATTTT. As protein: CASSQGGTRRHTQYF.

This clone was picked up a small number of times. The rearrangement joins TRBV11-2 to TRBJ1-6; D is perhaps TRBD1 (5 bases). This CDR3 is built from 15 residues. The germline gives CDR1 SGHAT, CDR2 FQNNGV. V lost 0 bases, J lost 14 bases, and 17 bases lay in between. The CDR3, as DNA: TGTGCCAGCAGCTTAGAACCTGGGAGCCGGGGGTCCCTCCACTTT. It codes for CASSLEPGSRGSLHF.

This rearrangement joins TRBV5-1 to TRBJ2-5, with D hard to call. The CDR3 is 17 amino acids. Germline-derived CDR1 and CDR2 are SGHRS and YFSETQ. V was cut by 3 bases and J by 0 bases, with 18 bases left in between. The CDR3 bases are TGCGCCAGCAGCTCCCGAACCGGGCTCGGGTACCAAGAGACCCAGTACTTC. This gives the protein CASSSRTGLGYQETQYF.

J is TRBJ1-6 and V is TRBV19, with 9 positions matching TRBD1. Germline V gene sequence: CDR1 LNHDA, CDR2 SQIVND (reference sequence). The trim removed 4 bases at V and 14 bases at J, leaving 9 bases unmatched. The CDR3 sequence is 14 residues long. The CDR3 DNA is TGTGCCAGTAGTAACACCGGGACAGGGACGGCCCTCCACTTT. This sequence encodes CASSNTGTGTALHF. Looking up the rest from reference TRBV19 and TRBJ1-6 gives the full variable domain: DGGITQSPKYLFRKEGQNVTLSCEQNLNHDAMYWYRQDPGQGLRLIYYSQIVNDFQKGDIAEGYSVSREKKESFPLTVTSAQKNPTAFYLCASSNTGTGTALHFGNGTRLTVT.

The chain recombines TRBV7-9 with TRBJ2-7, with D tentatively TRBD1 (6 bases). The V gene's germline CDR1 is SEHNR and CDR2 FQNEAQ (reference sequence). CDR3 size: 12 residues. V gave up 2 bases and J gave up 7 bases, with 9 bases separating them. The CDR3: CASSLQGWEQYF. DNA of the CDR3: TGTGCCAGCAGCTTACAGGGGTGGGAGCAGTACTTC.